This TCR beta chain is drawn from a study of resident and recirculating memory T cells in vitiligo (dated by TCRdb to the late 2010s). About the full investigation: For TCR beta sequencing, each of a few stable vitiligo patients provided PBMCs and epidermis from shave biopsies taken at two lesional sites and two nonlesional sites. Right before genomic DNA was extracted using the Qiagen DNeasy Blood & Tissue Kit, the samples were homogenized with no cell sorting step. Human TCR beta sequencing was used to test whether specific clones in lesional vitiligo skin differed from clones in nonlesional skin and blood.

Broader findings and caveats from the paper: Working out how much the T cell clones identified in the vitiligo lesions and the human Trm versus Tcm pools each contribute will require future mechanistic studies. Overlap and correlation analysis found no significant repertoire overlap between any two biopsies, even biopsies from the same patient, apart from each lesion compared with itself. TCR sequences were not shared across biopsy sites or across patients, which suggests that different T cell clones infiltrate different lesions, a pattern described as private specificity. No single dominant TCR clone was found, and clonality differed from one vitiligo lesion to another.

A patient's vitiligo counted as stable when the lesions had not changed at all during the previous 6 months. Stable patients also had to lack confetti depigmentation, a clinical sign of active vitiligo. Patients who had been treated within the previous three months were excluded. PBMCs were isolated from heparinized blood by Ficoll density gradient centrifugation and were subsequently flash-frozen. The immunoSEQ hsTCRB kit was used to amplify TCR beta chains from genomic DNA. The immunoSEQ service ran the sequencing of the TCR beta libraries on an Illumina MiSeq instrument. From the authors' description of their analysis: The immunoSEQ Analyzer was used to analyze the repertoire data. The table was pulled from immuneACCESS by TCRdb, which kept in-frame rearrangements only. Such tables lose some clones; where checked, under half of the loss comes from unresolved V genes, and the rest has no known cause. V and J calls and clone size are those listed in that table; D and trimming were worked out from the DNA. Within this sample are 39,000 or so clones, with roughly 91% of them counted one time only. The top ten clones comprise roughly 4.5% of the sample.

Details on this clone: The antigen it recognizes is unknown. It has no much larger one-base neighbor in the sample; base qualities were not kept.

The sequence was obtained from a male donor with vitiligo. Sequencing was done on a sample of blood.

The CDR3 has the sequence CASSQGETVNTEAFF. The sequenced DNA is TGCGCCAGCAGCCAAGGCGAGACAGTGAACACTGAAGCTTTCTTT. The V and J segments used are TRBV4-3 and TRBJ1-1; the D gene is perhaps TRBD1, on 5 matching bases. As encoded in the germline V gene, CDR1 is LGHNA while CDR2 is YSLEER. V is clipped by 1 base and J by 0 bases, and the sequence between their germline boundaries is 9 bases long. Including cysteine and phenylalanine, the CDR3 has 15 amino acids. Of all the DNA, just the CDR3 is kept, 45 bases in frame from base 1.